This TCR beta chain was sequenced for a study of control samples from healthy donors and cancer patients. Method: immunoSEQ multiplex PCR; TCRdb's copy keeps in-frame clones and lacks some. The sample includes over 150,000 clones, about 95% seen only once; the top ten take about 15%. This CDR3 contains 14 residues. The junction had 4 bases not matched to a gene; V was cut back by 4 bases and J by 3 bases. CDR1 is SGHRS, CDR2 YFSETQ, per germline. This clonotype originated in a man in his sixties with colorectal cancer. Material for sequencing was PBMCs. The V gene is TRBV5-1, the J gene TRBJ2-3; 8 bases agree with TRBD2. Written as DNA, the CDR3 is TGCGCCAGCAGCGGGGGGACTAGTACAGATACGCAGTATTTT. The encoded protein is CASSGGTSTDTQYF.